This T cell receptor beta chain was documented in a study of response to subunit inactivated influenza vaccine. TCRdb passed the RT-PCR reads through MiXCR, listing each CDR3 protein once. The sample includes about 570,000 distinct CDR3 sequences, over 9% seen only once; the top ten take more than 9.5%. The CDR3 runs to 16 residues. With V trimmed by 8 bases and J by 2 bases, 10 bases remained unmatched. These data also formed part of another study, on T cells expressing NK-cell markers. That work adds: The authors made TCR beta cDNA libraries by 5'RACE template switching. This switching added a universal primer site and UMIs.

This specimen consisted of PBMCs from blood, obtained on the day of vaccination. The genes are TRBV12-3 or TRBV12-4 and TRBJ2-3; 10 positions match TRBD2. The origin of this receptor is a man aged 50-60 years who received an inactivated influenza vaccine. DNA of the CDR3: TGTGCCAGCCGCCTCTCTAGCGGGGGAGTCACAGATACGCAGTATTTT. It is translated as CASRLSSGGVTDTQYF.